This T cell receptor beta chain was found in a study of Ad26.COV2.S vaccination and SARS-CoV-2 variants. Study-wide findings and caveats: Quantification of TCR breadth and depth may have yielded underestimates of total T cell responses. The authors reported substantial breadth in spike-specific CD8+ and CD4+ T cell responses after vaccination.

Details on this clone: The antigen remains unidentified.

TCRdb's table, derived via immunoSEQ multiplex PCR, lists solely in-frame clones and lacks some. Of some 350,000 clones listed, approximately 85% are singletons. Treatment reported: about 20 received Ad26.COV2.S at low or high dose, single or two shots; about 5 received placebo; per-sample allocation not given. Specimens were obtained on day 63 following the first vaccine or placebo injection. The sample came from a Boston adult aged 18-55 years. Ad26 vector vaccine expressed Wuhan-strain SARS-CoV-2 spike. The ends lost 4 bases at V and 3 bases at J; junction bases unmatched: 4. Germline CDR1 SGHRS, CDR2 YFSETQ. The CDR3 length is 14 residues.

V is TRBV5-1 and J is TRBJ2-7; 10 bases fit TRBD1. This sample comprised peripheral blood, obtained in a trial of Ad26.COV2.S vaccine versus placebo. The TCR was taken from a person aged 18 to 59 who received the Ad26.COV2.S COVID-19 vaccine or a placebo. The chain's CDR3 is CASSQRTGGYEQYF. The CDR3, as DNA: TGCGCCAGCAGCCAACGGACAGGGGGCTACGAGCAGTACTTC. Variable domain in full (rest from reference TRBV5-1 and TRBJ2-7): KAGVTQTPRYLIKTRGQQVTLSCSPISGHRSVSWYQQTPGQGLQFLFEYFSETQRNKGNFPGRFSGRQFSNSRSEMNVSTLELGDSALYLCASSQRTGGYEQYFGPGTRLTVT.